This T cell receptor (beta chain) derives from a study of graft-versus-host responses after intestinal transplantation. The wider study: Recipients were all induced with anti-thymocyte globulin, then given tacrolimus and steroids for about three years.

TCRdb keeps only in-frame clones here, not all; method: immunoSEQ multiplex PCR. The sample has 55,000 to 75,000 clones, under 90% seen once. In the case of this clone: Its antigen remains unknown.

The ends lost 0 bases at V and 4 bases at J; junction bases unmatched: 5. The CDR3 contains 16 residues. Germline loops: CDR1 SGHVS, CDR2 FQNEAQ. Here the sequenced sample was unstimulated CD4+ T cells sorted from spleen or lymph node cells, taken before transplant. This sequence was found in a human donor who was the organ donor for an intestinal transplant. The chain uses TRBV7-8 and TRBJ2-3; 9 nucleotides match TRBD2. The CDR3 spells CASSLAPAGGPDTQYF. CDR3 sequence (DNA): TGTGCCAGCAGCTTAGCGCCGGCGGGGGGGCCAGATACGCAGTATTTT.